The 23 T cell receptor beta chains below come from one sample, sequenced in a study of glioma-infiltrating T cells after dendritic cell vaccination. Clones were read by immunoSEQ multiplex PCR, and TCRdb kept only the in-frame ones, dropping some. Of some 70,000 clones in the sample, 82% are singletons; the top ten hold 9% to 10%. This specimen consisted of blood, obtained before dendritic cell vaccination. The receptors come from a human donor with glioblastoma.

J is TRBJ2-3 and V is TRBV9; D might be TRBD1 (5 bases). The CDR3 is made up of 15 amino acids. V was pared by 0 bases and J by 2 bases, with 10 bases between. From germline, CDR1 is SGDLS and CDR2 YYNGEE. CDR3 sequence: CASSVAGISTDTQYF. The DNA for the CDR3 is TGTGCCAGCAGCGTAGCAGGGATATCCACAGATACGCAGTATTTT. The full variable domain, in which reference TRBV9 and TRBJ2-3 provide the parts outside the CDR3, is DSGVTQTPKHLITATGQRVTLRCSPRSGDLSVYWYQQSLDQGLQFLIQYYNGEERAKGNILERFSAQQFPDLHSELNLSSLELGDSALYFCASSVAGISTDTQYFGPGTRLTVL.

The chain couples TRBV11-2 to TRBJ2-7; no definite D call. Germline assignment: CDR1 SGHAT and CDR2 FQNNGV. Trimming pared 0 bases from V and 8 bases from J, leaving 5 bases between. The CDR3 has 11 amino acids. The CDR3 reads CASSLESKQYF. The CDR3 DNA is TGTGCCAGCAGCTTAGAGAGTAAGCAGTACTTC.

The chain couples TRBV2 to TRBJ1-3, with D tentatively TRBD1 (6 bases). CDR1 and CDR2 (germline): SNHLY, FYNNEI. The CDR3 runs 15 residues. V shed 7 bases and J shed 1 base, with 14 bases lying between them. CDR3 nucleotide sequence: TGTGCCAGCAAGAGCAGGGGAGATTCTGGAAACACCATATATTTT. Encoded protein: CASKSRGDSGNTIYF.

The rearrangement links TRBV7-2 to TRBJ2-7; TRBD2 agrees at 9 bases. The CDR3 length is 14 residues. V lost 6 bases, J lost 2 bases, and 5 bases stayed unmatched. Germline V gives CDR1 SGHTA, CDR2 FQGNSA. The CDR3 DNA is TGTGCCAGCAGAGTAGCGGGGGATCCCTACGAGCAGTACTTC. This encodes CASRVAGDPYEQYF.

The V call is TRBV4-1, the J call TRBJ2-4, with no clear D. V was pared by 1 base and J by 5 bases, with 12 bases between. The CDR3 spans 15 residues. Germline V gene sequence: CDR1 MGHRA, CDR2 YSYEKL. Here the CDR3 reads CASSQAARAQNIQYF. The CDR3 nucleotides are TGCGCCAGCAGCCAAGCGGCTAGAGCGCAAAACATTCAGTACTTC.

The genes are TRBV5-1 and TRBJ1-3, with D possibly being TRBD1 (6 bases). The germline gives CDR1 SGHRS, CDR2 YFSETQ. Trimming left V 0 bases short and J 0 bases short, with 16 bases between. This CDR3 region has 18 residues. The DNA of the CDR3 is TGCGCCAGCAGCTTGGCATCTGCGGGGGCCTACTCTGGAAACACCATATATTTT. Translation gives CASSLASAGAYSGNTIYF.

V gene TRBV6-1 combines with J gene TRBJ2-3, with D tentatively TRBD2 (7 bases). Germline V gene data show CDR1 as MNHNS and CDR2 as SASEGT. Between the trimmed V and J ends, which lost 8 bases and 5 bases, there was a span of 20 bases. The CDR3 contains 15 residues. CDR3 residues: CASGKGGGLGDTQYF. CDR3 in DNA: TGTGCCAGCGGAAAGGGGGGGGGCTTGGGAGATACGCAGTATTTT.

In its sample, this clone was seen once. The V call is TRBV7-2, the J call TRBJ1-5; D gene uncertain. The germline CDR1 and CDR2 sequences are SGHTA and FQGNSA. Between the trimmed V and J ends, which lost 3 bases and 7 bases, there was a span of 10 bases. The CDR3 sequence is 13 residues long. In nucleotides, the CDR3 is TGTGCCAGCAGCTTTCCGGGTGGGCAGCCCCAGCATTTT. Protein: CASSFPGGQPQHF.

This clone was recorded a few times. The chain combines TRBV4-2 with TRBJ1-6, with a weak D call TRBD1 (5 bases). V was cut by 1 base and J by 9 bases, with 7 bases left in between. The CDR3 spans 13 residues. Germline V gene lookup returns CDR1 LGHNA and CDR2 YNFKEQ. CDR3 residues: CASSQGGGSPLHF. In nucleotides, the CDR3 is TGTGCCAGCAGCCAAGGCGGGGGTTCACCCCTCCACTTT.

In its sample, this clone was seen a few times. The chain links TRBV30 to TRBJ2-2; TRBD1 matches at 10 bases. Per the germline V gene, CDR1 is GTSNPN and CDR2 is SVGIG (reference sequence). V dropped 3 bases and J dropped 6; count of bases not matched to a gene: 7. This CDR3 comprises 15 residues. CDR3 loop: CAWRGGTGDPGELFF. DNA of the CDR3: TGTGCCTGGAGAGGGGGGACAGGGGACCCCGGGGAGCTGTTTTTT. Using reference TRBV30 and TRBJ2-2 for the parts outside the CDR3, the full variable domain is SQTIHQWPATLVQPVGSPLSLECTVEGTSNPNLYWYRQAAGRGLQLLFYSVGIGQISSEVPQNLSASRPQDRQFILSSKKLLLSDSGFYLCAWRGGTGDPGELFFGEGSRLTVL.

This clone was recorded once. V gene TRBV9 combines with J gene TRBJ2-2; 11 positions match TRBD2. In germline, CDR1 is SGDLS, CDR2 YYNGEE. The trim removed 0 bases at V and 0 bases at J, leaving 7 bases unmatched. This CDR3 has 19 residues. CDR3 protein: CASSVGLAGITANTGELFF. The CDR3 nucleotides are TGTGCCAGCAGCGTAGGACTAGCGGGGATTACCGCGAACACCGGGGAGCTGTTTTTT.

The V and J genes are TRBV14 and TRBJ1-3; 8 bases are a match to TRBD1. In germline, CDR1 is SGHDN, CDR2 FVKESK. The CDR3 is 13 residues long. The trim removed 0 bases at V and 13 bases at J, leaving 5 bases unmatched. The CDR3 DNA follows: TGTGCCAGCAGCCAAGATGGGCAGGGGGCGATATATTTT. As protein: CASSQDGQGAIYF.

V and J are TRBV2 and TRBJ2-6; 9 bases match TRBD1. The CDR3 spans 17 residues. Germline V gives CDR1 SNHLY, CDR2 FYNNEI. V gave up 7 bases and J gave up 1 base; unmatched junction bases: 8. CDR3 in amino acids: CASTTDRGISGANVLTF. Here the CDR3 DNA reads TGTGCCAGCACCACGGACAGGGGCATTTCTGGGGCCAACGTCCTGACTTTC.

The gene calls are TRBV2 and TRBJ2-1; 8 nucleotides agree with TRBD1. The CDR3 has 14 residues. Looked up from germline, CDR1 is SNHLY and CDR2 is FYNNEI. J gave up 9 bases and V 10 bases, and 14 bases lay outside the gene matches. This CDR3 is CANTIRQGSGEQFF. CDR3 nucleotide sequence: TGTGCCAACACCATAAGACAGGGGTCGGGTGAGCAGTTCTTC.

The V and J genes are TRBV28 and TRBJ2-7, with D possibly being TRBD1 (6 bases). Germline CDR1 MDHEN, CDR2 SYDVKM. V dropped 3 bases and J dropped 4 bases, with 13 bases sitting between them. This CDR3 has 14 residues. This CDR3 reads CASSFAGAIYEQYF. The CDR3 nucleotides are TGTGCCAGCAGTTTCGCAGGGGCGATTTACGAGCAGTACTTC.

The chain employs TRBV5-1 and TRBJ2-7; D perhaps matches TRBD2 (6 bases). Trimming left V 6 bases short and J 5 bases short, with 15 bases between. This CDR3 has 13 amino acids. Germline V CDR1 and CDR2: SGHRS, YFSETQ. CDR3 sequence: CASTPGGVNEQYF. The CDR3 DNA sequence: TGCGCCAGCACCCCGGGCGGGGTGAACGAGCAGTACTTC.

This rearrangement joins TRBV10-2 to TRBJ2-1; 11 bases align to TRBD2. V trimming: 2 bases; J trimming: 4 bases; junction bases outside the gene matches: 4. The CDR3 is 16 amino acids. Germline CDR1 reads WSHSY; CDR2 reads SAAADI. CDR3 nucleotides: TGCGCCAGCAGTGAGCGGACTAGCGGGTTGTACAATGAGCAGTTCTTC. Translated, it gives CASSERTSGLYNEQFF.

This chain uses TRBV18 with TRBJ2-3, with unresolved D. From germline, CDR1 is KGHSH and CDR2 LQKENI. V was pared by 0 bases and J by 1 base, with 8 bases between. CDR3 length equals 15 residues. CDR3 nucleotide sequence: TGTGCCAGCTCACCACCGAGAACGGGCACAGATACGCAGTATTTT. Its protein product is CASSPPRTGTDTQYF.

V and J are TRBV5-1 and TRBJ2-7; D perhaps matches TRBD1 (5 bases). Germline loops: CDR1 SGHRS, CDR2 YFSETQ. V was clipped by 4 bases and J by 2 bases, with 10 bases between them. The CDR3 runs to 13 residues. CDR3 in amino acids: CASSHGQTYEQYF. CDR3 bases: TGCGCCAGCAGCCATGGACAAACCTACGAGCAGTACTTC.

This chain connects TRBV27 to TRBJ2-1; TRBD2 matches at 7 bases. The CDR3 sequence is 14 residues long. Germline values: CDR1 MNHEY, CDR2 SMNVEV (reference sequence). Trimming removed 9 bases from V and 1 base from J; junction bases left unmatched: 6. This CDR3 is CASSGFSSYNEQFF. For the CDR3, the DNA is TGTGCCAGTAGCGGGTTTTCTTCCTACAATGAGCAGTTCTTC.

V gene TRBV4-1 combines with J gene TRBJ2-3; D is ambiguous. The CDR3 spans 15 residues. V was pared by 3 bases and J by 6 bases, with 16 bases between. CDR1 is MGHRA and CDR2 is YSYEKL in the germline V gene. The CDR3 reads CASSQAAGPEDTQYF. The CDR3 nucleotides are TGCGCCAGCAGCCAGGCGGCCGGTCCCGAGGATACGCAGTATTTT.

The chain links TRBV28 to TRBJ2-6; TRBD1 matches at 11 bases. The CDR3 covers 14 residues. J lost 9 bases, V lost 8 bases, and 6 bases had no gene match. Germline V gives CDR1 MDHEN, CDR2 SYDVKM. The chain's CDR3 is CASGGQGAVNVLTF. The CDR3 DNA reads TGTGCCAGCGGAGGACAGGGGGCGGTCAACGTCCTGACTTTC.

This chain joins TRBV6-5 and TRBJ2-3; 7 positions agree with TRBD2. The V gene end was trimmed by 2 bases and the J gene end by 3 bases; junction bases not matched to a gene: 5. The CDR3 has 15 amino acids. Germline V gives CDR1 MNHEY, CDR2 SVGAGI. Here the CDR3 DNA reads TGTGCCAGCAGTTACCGATCCGGGGGGACAGATACGCAGTATTTT. Protein product: CASSYRSGGTDTQYF.